This entry features one T cell receptor beta chain sequence. Its antigen is not known. The data originate from a study of T cells expressing NK-cell markers. Regarding the study as a whole: Questions lingered over whether expanded NKG2C+ T cell clones were HCMV-specific. NKG2C+ dominant clonotype frequencies in five to seven donors were roughly 1.0-7.5% of CD8+ T cells.

CDR1 and CDR2 from the germline V gene are MNHEY and SVGEGT. This CDR3 is 13 amino acids long. TCRdb reprocessed the 5' RACE reads and reports one entry per CDR3 protein, with no DNA. In total, the table holds roughly 180,000 distinct CDR3 sequences. Sequenced input: blood T cells: a sorted CD56 or NKG2C T cell subset, CD4+ or CD8+ T cells, or bulk PBMC T cells (not recorded which). The sequence derives from a woman aged 18 to 69 in good health. V usage is TRBV6-2 or TRBV6-3 and J usage is TRBJ1-5; no DNA is available, so the TRBD1 call from TCRdb remains unchecked. CDR3 amino acids: CASGQGANQPQHF.